The 5 T cell receptor beta chains below all came from one sample that was sequenced in a study of T cell changes during pregnancy in multiple sclerosis. The table came from immunoSEQ multiplex PCR; TCRdb's copy has only in-frame clones and leaves some out. The repertoire includes some 77,000 clones, around 89% of them detected once, and under 2.5% sits in the top ten. This material consisted of peripheral blood, taken before pregnancy. The receptors were gathered from a female donor with multiple sclerosis, enrolled in a pregnancy study.

This sequence joins TRBV19 and TRBJ2-1; 7 positions match TRBD1. The CDR3 is made up of 15 amino acids. Per germline, CDR1 LNHDA and CDR2 SQIVND (reference sequence). J was trimmed by 5 bases and V by 5 bases; bases with no gene match: 9. The CDR3 loop is CASSLRQGIDNEQFF. Written as DNA, the CDR3 is TGTGCCAGTAGTCTCAGACAGGGTATTGACAATGAGCAGTTCTTC.

This chain joins TRBV11-3 and TRBJ2-3; D call uncertain. V was pared by 1 base and J by 7 bases, with 9 bases between. Germline V lookup: CDR1 SGHNT, CDR2 YENEEA. The CDR3 has 13 residues. The CDR3, as DNA: TGTGCCAGCAGCTTAGGGAGCGATCATACGCAGTATTTT. As protein: CASSLGSDHTQYF.

The chain couples TRBV12-5 to TRBJ2-7, with 7 bases identical to TRBD1. The CDR3 runs to 16 residues. V trimming: 3 bases; J trimming: 3 bases; junction bases outside the gene matches: 11. In germline, CDR1 is LGHNT, CDR2 FRNRAP. The CDR3 sequence is CASGLGTGVLIYEQYF. CDR3 nucleotide sequence: TGTGCTAGTGGTTTAGGCACAGGGGTATTAATCTACGAGCAGTACTTC.

CDR3 protein: CASSRPDLGYGYTF. The CDR3 DNA is TGTGCCAGCAGCCGACCCGACTTGGGCTATGGCTACACCTTC. The V and J genes are TRBV7-2 and TRBJ1-2; no clear D gene. V dropped 5 bases and J dropped 4 bases, with 14 bases sitting between them. Germline CDR1 and CDR2: SGHTA and FQGNSA. This CDR3 has 14 residues. The full variable domain, completed using reference TRBV7-2 and TRBJ1-2, is GAGVSQSPSNKVTEKGKDVELRCDPISGHTALYWYRQSLGQGLEFLIYFQGNSAPDKSGLPSDRFSAERTGGSVSTLTIQRTQQEDSAVYLCASSRPDLGYGYTFGSGTRLTVV.

V usage is TRBV2 and J usage is TRBJ1-2; D is unclear. The V gene lost 6 bases and the J gene lost 3 bases, with 8 bases spanning the gap. The CDR3 covers 12 residues. Germline CDR1 SNHLY, CDR2 FYNNEI. This chain's CDR3 is CASRESDYGYTF. CDR3 DNA sequence: TGTGCCAGCAGGGAATCGGACTATGGCTACACCTTC.